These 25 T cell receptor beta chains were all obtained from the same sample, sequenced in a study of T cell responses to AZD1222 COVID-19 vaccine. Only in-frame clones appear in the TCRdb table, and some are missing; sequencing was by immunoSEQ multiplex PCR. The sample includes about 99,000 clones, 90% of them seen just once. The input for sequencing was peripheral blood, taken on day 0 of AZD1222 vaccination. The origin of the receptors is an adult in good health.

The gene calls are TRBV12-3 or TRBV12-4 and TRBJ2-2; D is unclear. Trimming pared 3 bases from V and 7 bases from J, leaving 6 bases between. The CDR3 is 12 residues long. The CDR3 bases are TGTGCCAGCAGTTTGGGCGTCGGGGAGCTGTTTTTT. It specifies CASSLGVGELFF.

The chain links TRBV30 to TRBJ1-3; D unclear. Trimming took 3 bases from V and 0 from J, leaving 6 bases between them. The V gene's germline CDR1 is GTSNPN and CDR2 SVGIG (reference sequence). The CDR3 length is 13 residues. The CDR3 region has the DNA TGTGCCTGGAGCGGTTACTCTGGAAACACCATATATTTT. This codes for CAWSGYSGNTIYF. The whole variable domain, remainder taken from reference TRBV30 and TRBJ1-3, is SQTIHQWPATLVQPVGSPLSLECTVEGTSNPNLYWYRQAAGRGLQLLFYSVGIGQISSEVPQNLSASRPQDRQFILSSKKLLLSDSGFYLCAWSGYSGNTIYFGEGSWLTVV.

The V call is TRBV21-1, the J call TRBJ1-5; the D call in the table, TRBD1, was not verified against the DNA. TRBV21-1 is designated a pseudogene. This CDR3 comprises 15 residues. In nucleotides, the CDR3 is TGTGCCAGCAGCATACGATACAGGTCCAATCAGCCCCAGCATTTT. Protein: CASSIRYRSNQPQHF.

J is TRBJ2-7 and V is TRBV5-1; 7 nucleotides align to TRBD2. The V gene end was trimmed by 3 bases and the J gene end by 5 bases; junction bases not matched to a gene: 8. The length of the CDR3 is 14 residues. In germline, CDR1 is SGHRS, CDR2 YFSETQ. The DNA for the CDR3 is TGCGCCAGCAGCTCTCTCCGGGGGGTAGACGAGCAGTACTTC. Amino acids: CASSSLRGVDEQYF. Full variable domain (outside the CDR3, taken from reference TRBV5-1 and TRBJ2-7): KAGVTQTPRYLIKTRGQQVTLSCSPISGHRSVSWYQQTPGQGLQFLFEYFSETQRNKGNFPGRFSGRQFSNSRSEMNVSTLELGDSALYLCASSSLRGVDEQYFGPGTRLTVT.

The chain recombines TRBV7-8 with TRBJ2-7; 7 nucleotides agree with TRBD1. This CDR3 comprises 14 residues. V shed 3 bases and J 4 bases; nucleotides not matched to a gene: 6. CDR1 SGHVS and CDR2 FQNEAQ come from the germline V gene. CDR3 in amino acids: CASSFAGGSYEQYF. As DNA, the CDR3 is TGTGCCAGCAGCTTCGCAGGGGGATCTTACGAGCAGTACTTC. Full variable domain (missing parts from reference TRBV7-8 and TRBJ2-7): GAGVSQSPRYKVAKRGQDVALRCDPISGHVSLFWYQQALGQGPEFLTYFQNEAQLDKSGLPSDRFFAERPEGSVSTLKIQRTQQEDSAVYLCASSFAGGSYEQYFGPGTRLTVT.

The CDR3 DNA follows: TGTGCCAGCAGCTTAGGCCACAATCAGCCCCAGCATTTT. Amino acid sequence: CASSLGHNQPQHF. The chain couples TRBV7-2 to TRBJ1-5; no clear D. Trimming left V 1 base short and J 3 bases short, with 4 bases between. Germline V lookup: CDR1 SGHTA, CDR2 FQGNSA. There are 13 residues in the CDR3.

CDR3 in amino acids: CASGPGTGNIYGYTF. CDR3 DNA sequence: TGTGCTAGTGGTCCCGGGACAGGCAATATCTATGGCTACACCTTC. J is TRBJ1-2 and V is TRBV12-5; 8 bases fit TRBD1. Germline-derived CDR1 and CDR2 are LGHNT and FRNRAP. With 5 bases clipped from V and 4 bases from J, the junction kept 9 bases outside the gene matches. The length of the CDR3 is 15 residues.

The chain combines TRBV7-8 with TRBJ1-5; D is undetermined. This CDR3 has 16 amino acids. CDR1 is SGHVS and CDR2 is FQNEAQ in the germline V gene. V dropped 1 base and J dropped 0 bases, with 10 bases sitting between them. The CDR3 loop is CASSLEQQDSNQPQHF. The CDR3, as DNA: TGTGCCAGCAGCTTAGAGCAGCAAGATAGCAATCAGCCCCAGCATTTT.

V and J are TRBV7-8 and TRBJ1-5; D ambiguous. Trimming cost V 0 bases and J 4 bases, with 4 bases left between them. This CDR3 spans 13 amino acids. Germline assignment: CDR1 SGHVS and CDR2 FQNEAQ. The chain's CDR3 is CASSLARNQPQHF. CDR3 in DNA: TGTGCCAGCAGCTTAGCTCGGAATCAGCCCCAGCATTTT.

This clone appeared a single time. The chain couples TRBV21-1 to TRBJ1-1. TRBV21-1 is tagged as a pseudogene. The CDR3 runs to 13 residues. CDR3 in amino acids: CASSPRPATEAFF. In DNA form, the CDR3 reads TGTGCCAGCAGCCCCCGCCCCGCGACTGAAGCTTTCTTT.

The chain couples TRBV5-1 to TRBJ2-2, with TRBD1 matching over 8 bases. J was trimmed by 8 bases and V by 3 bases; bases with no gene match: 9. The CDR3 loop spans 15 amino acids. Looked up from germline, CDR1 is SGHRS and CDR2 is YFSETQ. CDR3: CASSSETGVTGELFF. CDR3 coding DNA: TGCGCCAGCAGCTCCGAGACAGGGGTCACGGGGGAGCTGTTTTTT.

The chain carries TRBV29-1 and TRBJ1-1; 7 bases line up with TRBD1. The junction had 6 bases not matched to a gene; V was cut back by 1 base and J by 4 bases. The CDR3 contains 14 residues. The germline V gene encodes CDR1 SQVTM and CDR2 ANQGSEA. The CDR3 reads CSVEGRSGGTEAFF. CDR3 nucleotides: TGCAGCGTTGAAGGACGGTCAGGGGGCACTGAAGCTTTCTTT.

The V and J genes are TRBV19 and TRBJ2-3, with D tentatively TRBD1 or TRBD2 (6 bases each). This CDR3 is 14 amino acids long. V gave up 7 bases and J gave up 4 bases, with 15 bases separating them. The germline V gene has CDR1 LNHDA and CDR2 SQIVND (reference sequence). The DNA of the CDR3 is TGTGCCAGTACATTGGAGGGGGGAGCAGATACGCAGTATTTT. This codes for CASTLEGGADTQYF.

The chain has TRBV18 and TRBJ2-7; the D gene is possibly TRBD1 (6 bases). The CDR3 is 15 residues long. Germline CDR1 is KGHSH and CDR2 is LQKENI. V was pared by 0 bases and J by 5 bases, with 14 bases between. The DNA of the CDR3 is TGTGCCAGCTCACCACCCCCAACAGGGTTGAACGAGCAGTACTTC. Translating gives CASSPPPTGLNEQYF. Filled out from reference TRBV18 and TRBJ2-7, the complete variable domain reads NAGVMQNPRHLVRRRGQEARLRCSPMKGHSHVYWYRQLPEEGLKFMVYLQKENIIDESGMPKERFSAEFPKEGPSILRIQQVVRGDSAAYFCASSPPPTGLNEQYFGPGTRLTVT.

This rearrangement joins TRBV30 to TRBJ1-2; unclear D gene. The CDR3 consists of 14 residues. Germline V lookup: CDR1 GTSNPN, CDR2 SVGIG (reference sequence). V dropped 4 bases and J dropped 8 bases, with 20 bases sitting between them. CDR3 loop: CAWITSNLGLGYTF. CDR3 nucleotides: TGTGCCTGGATCACTAGCAACCTAGGGCTCGGCTACACCTTC.

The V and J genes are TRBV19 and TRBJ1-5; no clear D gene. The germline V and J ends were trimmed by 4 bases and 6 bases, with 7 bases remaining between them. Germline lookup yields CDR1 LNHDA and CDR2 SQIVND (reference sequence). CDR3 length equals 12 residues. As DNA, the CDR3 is TGTGCCAGTAGTAGCCCCGGTCAGCCCCAGCATTTT. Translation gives CASSSPGQPQHF.

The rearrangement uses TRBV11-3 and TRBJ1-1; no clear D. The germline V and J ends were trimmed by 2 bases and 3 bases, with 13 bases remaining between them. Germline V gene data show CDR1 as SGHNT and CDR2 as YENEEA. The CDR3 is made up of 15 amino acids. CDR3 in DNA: TGTGCCAGCAGCTTAAATGGGCTTGGGGACACTGAAGCTTTCTTT. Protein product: CASSLNGLGDTEAFF. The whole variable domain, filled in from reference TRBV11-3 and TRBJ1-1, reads EAGVVQSPRYKIIEKKQPVAFWCNPISGHNTLYWYLQNLGQGPELLIRYENEEAVDDSQLPKDRFSAERLKGVDSTLKIQPAELGDSAVYLCASSLNGLGDTEAFFGQGTRLTVV.

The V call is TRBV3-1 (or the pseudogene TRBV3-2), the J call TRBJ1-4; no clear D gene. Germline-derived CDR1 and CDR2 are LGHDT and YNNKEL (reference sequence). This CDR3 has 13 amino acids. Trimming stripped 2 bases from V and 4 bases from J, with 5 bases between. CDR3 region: CASSQSINEKLFF. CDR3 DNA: TGTGCCAGCAGCCAAAGTATTAATGAAAAACTGTTTTTT.

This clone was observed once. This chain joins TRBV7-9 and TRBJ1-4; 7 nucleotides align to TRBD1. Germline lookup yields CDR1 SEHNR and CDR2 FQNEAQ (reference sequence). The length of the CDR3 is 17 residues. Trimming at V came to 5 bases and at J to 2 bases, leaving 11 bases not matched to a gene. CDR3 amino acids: CASSPGVVQGTNEKLFF. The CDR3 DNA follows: TGTGCCAGCAGCCCGGGGGTCGTACAGGGGACTAATGAAAAACTGTTTTTT.

The CDR3 here is CASSPQGEGSPLHF. The CDR3 nucleotides are TGTGCCAGCAGTCCACAGGGGGAAGGTTCACCCCTCCACTTT. The V gene is TRBV6-5, the J gene TRBJ1-6; 8 nucleotides match TRBD1. From germline, CDR1 is MNHEY and CDR2 SVGAGI. Germline trimming cut 5 bases from V and 9 bases from J; bases unmatched to any gene: 6. The CDR3 is made up of 14 amino acids.

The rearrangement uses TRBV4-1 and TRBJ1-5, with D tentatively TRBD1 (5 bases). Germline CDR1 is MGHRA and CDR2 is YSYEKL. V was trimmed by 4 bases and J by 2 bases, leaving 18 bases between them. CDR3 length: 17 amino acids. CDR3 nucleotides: TGCGCCAGCAGCCCCTTGAGGGGCCTTGGCGGCAATCAGCCCCAGCATTTT. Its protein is CASSPLRGLGGNQPQHF.

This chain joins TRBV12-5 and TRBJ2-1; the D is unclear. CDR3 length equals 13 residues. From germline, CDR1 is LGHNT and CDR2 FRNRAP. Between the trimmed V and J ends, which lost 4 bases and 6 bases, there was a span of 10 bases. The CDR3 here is CASGSGPTNEQFF. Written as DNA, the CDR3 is TGTGCTAGTGGTTCGGGCCCCACCAATGAGCAGTTCTTC.

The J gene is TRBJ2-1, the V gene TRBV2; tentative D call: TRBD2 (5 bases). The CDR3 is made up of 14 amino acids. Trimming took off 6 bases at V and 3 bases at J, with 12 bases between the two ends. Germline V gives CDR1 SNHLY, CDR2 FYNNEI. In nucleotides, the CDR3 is TGTGCCAGCAGGAATACGGGGTACTACAATGAGCAGTTCTTC. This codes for CASRNTGYYNEQFF.

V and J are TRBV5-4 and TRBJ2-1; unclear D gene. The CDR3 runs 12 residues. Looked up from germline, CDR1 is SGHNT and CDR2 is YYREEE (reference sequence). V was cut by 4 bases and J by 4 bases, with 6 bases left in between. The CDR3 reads CASSIRYNEQFF. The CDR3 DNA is TGTGCCAGCAGCATCAGATACAATGAGCAGTTCTTC. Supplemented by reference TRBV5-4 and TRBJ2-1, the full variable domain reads ETGVTQSPTHLIKTRGQQVTLRCSSQSGHNTVSWYQQALGQGPQFIFQYYREEENGRGNFPPRFSGLQFPNYSSELNVNALELDDSALYLCASSIRYNEQFFGPGTRLTVL.

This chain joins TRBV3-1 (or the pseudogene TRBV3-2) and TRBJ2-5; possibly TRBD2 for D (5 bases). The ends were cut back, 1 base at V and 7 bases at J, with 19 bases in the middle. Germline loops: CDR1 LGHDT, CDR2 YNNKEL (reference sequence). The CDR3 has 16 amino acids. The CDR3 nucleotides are TGTGCCAGCAGCCAAGTCCCCCAGTCAAATCGGGGGACCCAGTACTTC. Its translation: CASSQVPQSNRGTQYF.